These T cell receptor beta chains were read from a single sample in a study of molecular identifiers for immune sequencing clone quantification. TCRdb fed the PCR reads into MiXCR, producing one record per CDR3 protein. The sample contains tens of thousands of distinct CDR3 sequences, 21% of which appear only once. Source material: naive CD8+ T cells from blood, with Jurkat cell RNA spiked in. These receptors all come from a human donor in good health. Some libraries in this study had Jurkat cell RNA spiked in. CDR3s include the opening cysteine and the closing phenylalanine or tryptophan. The D gene is left open where the match is weak. The size field is filled for only some rows; it gives once, few, many or a size class.

j_gene: TRBJ1-2; d_gene: NA; abundance: NA; len: 14; v_gene: TRBV6-5; CDR3nt: TGTGCCAGCAGTTACTCAGGGTTGAGAGATGGCTACACCTTC; CDR3aa: CASSYSGLRDGYTF
j_gene: TRBJ2-5; d_gene: NA; abundance: NA; len: 15; v_gene: TRBV12-3/TRBV12-4; CDR3nt: TGTGCCAGCAGTTTAGTTGGTTCAACCGGGGAGACCCAGTACTTC; CDR3aa: CASSLVGSTGETQYF
j_gene: TRBJ2-7; d_gene: TRBD1; abundance: many; len: 15; v_gene: TRBV9; CDR3nt: TGTGCCAGCAGTACCGGGACAGGGGGAACCTACGAGCAGTACTTC; CDR3aa: CASSTGTGGTYEQYF
j_gene: TRBJ2-1; d_gene: TRBD1; abundance: few; len: 12; v_gene: TRBV5-6; CDR3nt: TGTGCCAGCAGCTTAAGGGACAGGGCGCAGTTCTTC; CDR3aa: CASSLRDRAQFF
j_gene: TRBJ1-5; d_gene: NA; abundance: many; len: 15; v_gene: TRBV7-9; CDR3nt: TGTGCCAGCAGCTTAGGCAGCCATAGCAATCAGCCCCAGCATTTT; CDR3aa: CASSLGSHSNQPQHF
j_gene: TRBJ2-3; d_gene: TRBD1; abundance: many; len: 14; v_gene: TRBV7-2; CDR3nt: TGTGCCAGCAGCACAACGCAGGGGGCAGATACGCAGTATTTT; CDR3aa: CASSTTQGADTQYF
j_gene: TRBJ2-7; d_gene: TRBD1; abundance: many; len: 17; v_gene: TRBV4-2; CDR3nt: TGTGCCAGCAGCCACTCCGCTGGTGGACAGGGGCTATGGGAGCAGTACTTC; CDR3aa: CASSHSAGGQGLWEQYF
j_gene: TRBJ2-7; d_gene: NA; abundance: few; len: 14; v_gene: TRBV7-9; CDR3nt: TGTGCCAGCAGCTTAGTTGGCAACGCCTACGAGCAGTACTTC; CDR3aa: CASSLVGNAYEQYF
j_gene: TRBJ2-5; d_gene: NA; abundance: many; len: 15; v_gene: TRBV28; CDR3nt: TGTGCCAGCAGTTGGCCCTCCAGGGACCGGGAGACCCAGTACTTC; CDR3aa: CASSWPSRDRETQYF
j_gene: TRBJ2-5; d_gene: TRBD1; abundance: NA; len: 16; v_gene: TRBV10-3; CDR3nt: TGTGCCATCAGTGAGTCGATCGGGACAGTACGGGAGACCCAGTACTTC; CDR3aa: CAISESIGTVRETQYF
j_gene: TRBJ2-7; d_gene: TRBD2; abundance: NA; len: 14; v_gene: TRBV27; CDR3nt: TGTGCCAGCAGTTTAAAAGCGGGAGCAGGCGAGCAGTACTTC; CDR3aa: CASSLKAGAGEQYF
j_gene: TRBJ2-7; d_gene: NA; abundance: many; len: 14; v_gene: TRBV27; CDR3nt: TGTGCCAGCAGTTCGACAGTGCGTGGGTACGAGCAGTACTTC; CDR3aa: CASSSTVRGYEQYF
j_gene: TRBJ1-2; d_gene: NA; abundance: many; len: 15; v_gene: TRBV4-1; CDR3nt: TGCGCCAGCAGCCAAGATAACGGGGCGGGCTATGGCTACACCTTC; CDR3aa: CASSQDNGAGYGYTF
j_gene: TRBJ1-1; d_gene: NA; abundance: NA; len: 13; v_gene: TRBV6-2/TRBV6-3; CDR3nt: TGTGCCAGCATCACTACAGCGAACACTGAAGCTTTCTTT; CDR3aa: CASITTANTEAFF
j_gene: TRBJ2-5; d_gene: NA; abundance: many; len: 14; v_gene: TRBV28; CDR3nt: TGTGCCAGCAGTTTATCCCAAGCATTCGAGACCCAGTACTTC; CDR3aa: CASSLSQAFETQYF
j_gene: TRBJ1-6; d_gene: NA; abundance: NA; len: 16; v_gene: TRBV12-5; CDR3nt: TGTGCTAGTGTAGACGGGGGGGCGGGATATAATTCACCCCGCCACTTT; CDR3aa: CASVDGGAGYNSPRHF
j_gene: TRBJ2-3; d_gene: NA; abundance: many; len: 16; v_gene: TRBV4-3; CDR3nt: TGCGCCAGCAGCCCGACCAGGACAGAGGAGACAGATACGCAGTATTTT; CDR3aa: CASSPTRTEETDTQYF
j_gene: TRBJ1-5; d_gene: NA; abundance: NA; len: 16; v_gene: TRBV19; CDR3nt: TGTGCCAGTAGTAGGGGATGGGGGTCTGCGATCGAACCCCAGCATTTT; CDR3aa: CASSRGWGSAIEPQHF
j_gene: TRBJ1-1; d_gene: NA; abundance: many; len: 14; v_gene: TRBV11-2; CDR3nt: TGTGCCAGCATCGAAGGACAGATTGGAACTGAAGCTTTCTTT; CDR3aa: CASIEGQIGTEAFF
j_gene: TRBJ1-1; d_gene: TRBD1; abundance: NA; len: 14; v_gene: TRBV9; CDR3nt: TGTGCCAGCAGTAATGAGGGGGCGAACACTGAAGCTTTCTTT; CDR3aa: CASSNEGANTEAFF
j_gene: TRBJ1-1; d_gene: NA; abundance: few; len: 12; v_gene: TRBV6-5; CDR3nt: TGTGCCAGCAGTTACTCCAACACTGAAGCTTTCTTT; CDR3aa: CASSYSNTEAFF
j_gene: TRBJ2-1; d_gene: NA; abundance: NA; len: 12; v_gene: TRBV7-9; CDR3nt: TGTGCCAGCAGCTTAGACAGCTATGAGCAGTTCTTC; CDR3aa: CASSLDSYEQFF
j_gene: TRBJ2-1; d_gene: NA; abundance: few; len: 13; v_gene: TRBV20-1; CDR3nt: TGCAGTGCTAGAGCGGCCACCTACAATGAGCAGTTCTTC; CDR3aa: CSARAATYNEQFF
j_gene: TRBJ2-1; d_gene: TRBD1; abundance: many; len: 15; v_gene: TRBV6-5; CDR3nt: TGTGCCAGCAGTTCACCGGACAGGTCCTACAATGAGCAGTTCTTC; CDR3aa: CASSSPDRSYNEQFF